This passage covers 14 T cell receptor beta chains from one sample sequenced in a study of blood T cell repertoires in COVID-19 (dated by TCRdb to about 2020). The library came from the immunoSEQ multiplex PCR assay. As stored in TCRdb, this immuneACCESS dataset retains in-frame rearrangements with V and J assigned. A fraction of the clones does not appear; measured against another copy, unresolved V genes explain less than half of the discrepancy, and the remainder lacks a known reason. The sample table records fewer than 350,000 clones; about nine tenths of these occur just once. Clones ranked in the top ten supply approximately 1.6% of the sample. Input material: peripheral blood. Receptor source: a woman in her 30s with COVID-19, enrolled during active disease.

In its sample, this clone was seen once. J is TRBJ1-2 and V is TRBV12-2; TRBD1, the table's D call, lacks a check against the DNA. TRBV12-2 is a documented pseudogene. This CDR3 contains 13 residues. The CDR3 DNA reads as TGTGCAAGTCGCTTAGGGGGCAGGTATGGCTACACCTTC. Translation gives CASRLGGRYGYTF.

This sequence joins TRBV2 and TRBJ1-4, with TRBD1 as a possible D gene (6 bases). In germline, CDR1 is SNHLY, CDR2 FYNNEI. The CDR3 spans 16 residues. Trimming pared 8 bases from V and 6 bases from J, leaving 22 bases between. CDR3 DNA sequence: TGTGCCAGCGGAAAGACCCTAGGGCAGGGGCATGAAAAACTGTTTTTT. Translation: CASGKTLGQGHEKLFF.

CDR3 nucleotides: TGTGCCAGCAGCTTAGGGTTAGCCTCTCGCGGCTATGGCTACACCTTC. As protein: CASSLGLASRGYGYTF. This sequence joins TRBV13 and TRBJ1-2; D is undetermined. Germline values: CDR1 PRHDT, CDR2 FYEKMQ (reference sequence). Trimming removed 0 bases at V and 4 bases at J, with 15 bases between. The CDR3 has 16 residues. The full variable domain, in which reference TRBV13 and TRBJ1-2 provide the parts outside the CDR3, is AAGVIQSPRHLIKEKRETATLKCYPIPRHDTVYWYQQGPGQDPQFLISFYEKMQSDKGSIPDRFSAQQFSDYHSELNMSSLELGDSALYFCASSLGLASRGYGYTFGSGTRLTVV.

The chain employs TRBV4-2 and TRBJ2-1, with 11 bases aligning to TRBD2. The CDR3 has 16 amino acids. Unmatched junction bases numbered 3, after V lost 4 bases and J lost 1 base. The V gene's germline CDR1 is LGHNA and CDR2 YNFKEQ. CDR3 coding DNA: TGTGCCAGCAGCCCAACTAGCGGGGGTTCCTACAATGAGCAGTTCTTC. Its protein is CASSPTSGGSYNEQFF.

The chain couples TRBV3-1 (or the pseudogene TRBV3-2) to TRBJ1-1; 7 bases map to TRBD1. CDR1 and CDR2 from the germline V gene are LGHDT and YNNKEL (reference sequence). The V and J ends lost 4 bases and 0 bases, in that order; junction bases with no gene match: 8. The CDR3 runs to 16 residues. The CDR3: CASSPWDRPLNTEAFF. The DNA for the CDR3 is TGTGCCAGCAGCCCTTGGGACAGACCTCTGAACACTGAAGCTTTCTTT.

The sample holds one count of this clone. This rearrangement joins TRBV5-6 to TRBJ1-2; the D gene is possibly TRBD1 (5 bases). In germline, CDR1 is SGHDT, CDR2 YYEEEE. V shed 1 base and J shed 9 bases, with 19 bases lying between them. The CDR3 has 15 residues. CDR3 loop: CASSLPTGGAGSYTF. In nucleotides, the CDR3 is TGTGCCAGCAGCTTGCCAACTGGTGGGGCCGGTAGCTACACCTTC.

This sequence joins TRBV5-1 and TRBJ2-3; D is possibly TRBD1 (5 bases). The germline V gene has CDR1 SGHRS and CDR2 YFSETQ. This CDR3 spans 16 amino acids. V was trimmed by 1 base and J by 1 base, leaving 13 bases between them. CDR3 nucleotides: TGCGCCAGCAGCTTGAATGCCAGGGTGGGCACAGATACGCAGTATTTT. Amino acids: CASSLNARVGTDTQYF. Using reference TRBV5-1 and TRBJ2-3 for the parts outside the CDR3, the full variable domain is KAGVTQTPRYLIKTRGQQVTLSCSPISGHRSVSWYQQTPGQGLQFLFEYFSETQRNKGNFPGRFSGRQFSNSRSEMNVSTLELGDSALYLCASSLNARVGTDTQYFGPGTRLTVL.

This chain uses TRBV5-8 with TRBJ2-1; TRBD2 might be the D (6 bases). Trimming pared 4 bases from V and 0 bases from J, leaving 17 bases between. The CDR3 is made up of 17 amino acids. Germline V CDR1 and CDR2: SGHTS, YDEGEE. The CDR3 loop is CASSIGTSYTSYNEQFF. As DNA, the CDR3 is TGTGCCAGCAGCATTGGGACTTCCTATACCTCCTACAATGAGCAGTTCTTC.

The chain carries TRBV9 and TRBJ2-1, with 15 positions matching TRBD2. This CDR3 is built from 15 residues. The germline CDR1 and CDR2 sequences are SGDLS and YYNGEE. V was pared by 0 bases and J by 10 bases, with 2 bases of the junction left unmatched. CDR3 residues: CASSVGTSGGEEQFF. CDR3 nucleotide sequence: TGTGCCAGCAGCGTAGGGACTAGCGGGGGGGAAGAGCAGTTCTTC.

This chain uses TRBV5-6 with TRBJ2-2; possible D gene TRBD1, 6 bases. Germline V gene lookup returns CDR1 SGHDT and CDR2 YYEEEE. The ends were cut back, 5 bases at V and 0 bases at J, with 20 bases in the middle. CDR3 length equals 18 residues. The CDR3 sequence is CASRAGTGLGANTGELFF. The CDR3 DNA follows: TGTGCCAGCAGAGCCGGAACAGGGTTGGGCGCGAACACCGGGGAGCTGTTTTTT.

J is TRBJ2-7 and V is TRBV4-3, with TRBD1 matching 7 bases. V dropped 3 bases and J dropped 5; count of bases not matched to a gene: 7. Looked up from germline, CDR1 is LGHNA and CDR2 is YSLEER. The CDR3 has 14 amino acids. The CDR3 coding sequence is TGCGCCAGCAGCCATCTGCCACAGGGGAACGAGCAGTACTTC. Translated: CASSHLPQGNEQYF.

This chain connects TRBV3-1 (or the pseudogene TRBV3-2) to TRBJ2-7, with a tentative D call TRBD2 (5 bases). The germline CDR1 and CDR2 sequences are LGHDT and YNNKEL (reference sequence). V was pared by 4 bases and J by 3 bases, with 16 bases between. The CDR3 is made up of 15 amino acids. The CDR3 here is CASSPSWGALYEQYF. The CDR3 nucleotides read TGTGCCAGCAGCCCTAGCTGGGGAGCCCTCTACGAGCAGTACTTC.

J is TRBJ1-1 and V is TRBV5-6; maybe TRBD1 (6 bases). V was cut by 1 base and J by 1 base, with 11 bases left in between. The CDR3 sequence is 15 residues long. Germline V gene lookup returns CDR1 SGHDT and CDR2 YYEEEE. Written as DNA, the CDR3 is TGTGCCAGCAGCTTGATATGGACAGAGAACACTGAAGCTTTCTTT. Residues: CASSLIWTENTEAFF.

Regarding this clone: The germline gene is not matched at one end of the junction; a read error may be the cause. The CDR3 bases are TGTGCTAGCAGCTTAGATGACGGGGGGTACAATGAGCAGTTCTTC. Translating gives CASSLDDGGYNEQFF. The chain combines TRBV7-7 with TRBJ2-1; 7 positions agree with TRBD2. The CDR3 contains 15 residues. Germline-derived CDR1 and CDR2 are SSHAT and FNYEAQ (reference sequence).